This T cell receptor (beta chain) is drawn from a study of beta chain features in type 1 diabetes. Whole-study results and caveats: Researchers cautioned that cDNA sequencing could over-represent cells with high TCR expression. Shortening that was moderate but significant affected the TCRB CDR3s of Type 1 diabetes patients in all four CD4+ subsets.

With regard to this clone: Its antigen is not identified.

CDR3 length: 15 amino acids. Trimming cost V 0 bases and J 2 bases, with 10 bases left between them. Germline loops: CDR1 KGHSH, CDR2 LQKENI. The whole isolated RNA underwent reverse transcription, so sequencing captured expressed TCRB transcripts. Samples of naive, central memory and regulatory T cells yielded a mean of around 4 million reads. The repertoire was sequenced with immunoSEQ multiplex PCR; TCRdb's copy has only in-frame clones and lacks some. The table has over 25,000 clones, roughly three fifths seen once. This TCR derives from a woman aged 18-29 years with type 1 diabetes. The V call is TRBV18, the J call TRBJ1-1; possible D gene TRBD1, 6 bases. Input material: Tregs from blood. Here the CDR3 reads CASSPPSRGNTEAFF. The CDR3 DNA reads TGTGCCAGCTCACCACCGTCCAGGGGAAACACTGAAGCTTTCTTT.